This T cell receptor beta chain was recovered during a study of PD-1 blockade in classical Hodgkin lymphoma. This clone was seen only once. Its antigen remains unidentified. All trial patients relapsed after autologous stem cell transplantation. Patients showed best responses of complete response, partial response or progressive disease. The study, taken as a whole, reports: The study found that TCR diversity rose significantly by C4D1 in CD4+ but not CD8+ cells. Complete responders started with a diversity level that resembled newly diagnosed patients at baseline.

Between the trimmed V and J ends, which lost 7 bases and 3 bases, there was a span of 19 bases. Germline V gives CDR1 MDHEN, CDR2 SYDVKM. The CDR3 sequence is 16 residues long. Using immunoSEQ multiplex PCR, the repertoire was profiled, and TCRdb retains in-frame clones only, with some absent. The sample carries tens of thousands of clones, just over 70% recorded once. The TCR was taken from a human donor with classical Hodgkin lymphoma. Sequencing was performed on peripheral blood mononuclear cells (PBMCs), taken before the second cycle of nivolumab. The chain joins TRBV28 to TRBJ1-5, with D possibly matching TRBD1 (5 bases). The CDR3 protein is CASTPRGEGDNQPQHF. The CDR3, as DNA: TGTGCCAGCACTCCCCGGGGGGAAGGAGACAATCAGCCCCAGCATTTT.